This T cell receptor (beta chain) was identified in a study of vaccination effects on CD4 cells after COVID-19. Background on the study: The median interval between the second dose and post-vaccine sampling was 72 days. Peptides at roughly 10 ug/ml and IL-2 at approximately 9.1 IU/ml were added to 1.5 million to 2.5 million PBMC per well.

Using immunoSEQ multiplex PCR, the repertoire was profiled, and TCRdb retains in-frame clones only, with some absent. The sample lists 72,000 or so clones, about 74% occurring once. As regards this clone: Its antigen is unknown.

Study results and limitations: Long after vaccination, the clones induced by infection and by vaccine shrank markedly in size.

Deletions cut 7 bases from V and 2 bases from J, with 14 bases between. Germline loops: CDR1 LGHDT, CDR2 YNNKEL (reference sequence). This CDR3 region has 15 residues. Having been cultured for less than 13 days, the cells underwent CD4+ T cell isolation. Two doses of BNT162b2 or mRNA-1273 vaccine were administered to participants. Half of the medium was exchanged for IL-2 medium on both days 3 and 7. The chain is built from TRBV3-1 (or the pseudogene TRBV3-2) and TRBJ1-4, with D possibly TRBD1 on 5 matching bases. This clonotype was obtained from a human donor who received a COVID-19 vaccine. The specimen was CD4+ T cells from PBMCs cultured without peptide, collected after COVID-19 vaccination. The CDR3 sequence is CASTREGSTNEKLFF. CDR3 DNA: TGTGCCAGCACTCGGGAGGGGAGCACTAATGAAAAACTGTTTTTT.